This T cell receptor beta chain was observed in a study of CD8 T cells in ankylosing spondylitis. This clonotype has more than one count but fewer than ten. Its antigen is not identified. General observations from the study: Clones that were linked to disease were CD8+ and were relatively rare in peripheral blood.

TCRdb analysed the 5' RACE reads with MiXCR anew, one entry per CDR3 protein. The table lists roughly 280,000 distinct CDR3 sequences, approximately 20% of them singletons. CDR3 length: 15 amino acids. Trimming removed 0 bases at V and 4 bases at J, with 13 bases between. CDR1 SGHRS and CDR2 YFSETQ come from the germline V gene. The chain has TRBV5-1 and TRBJ2-5, with D maybe TRBD1 (5 bases). The sequence derives from a male donor with ankylosing spondylitis or in good health (not recorded which). The specimen was blood, either unsorted or a sorted T cell fraction (not recorded which). CDR3 DNA: TGCGCCAGCAGCTTGGCCAATGGGCAGGGAGAGACCCAGTACTTC. This gives the protein CASSLANGQGETQYF.